This T cell receptor beta chain comes out of a study of blood T cell repertoires in COVID-19. The table came from immunoSEQ multiplex PCR; TCRdb's copy has only in-frame clones and leaves some out. This table has some 400,000 clones, 75% to 90% appearing once. Trimming left V 4 bases short and J 3 bases short, with 10 bases between. CDR3 length equals 13 residues. CDR1 is GTSNPN, CDR2 SVGIG, per germline (reference sequence). J is TRBJ2-1 and V is TRBV30; possibly TRBD2 for D (6 bases). The source material was PBMCs or T cells enriched from blood (not recorded which). This receptor was obtained from a man younger than 45 who had recovered from COVID-19. CDR3 coding DNA: TGTGCCTGGAATCTCGGGAGCTACAATGAGCAGTTCTTC. It encodes CAWNLGSYNEQFF.